This T cell receptor (beta chain) was observed in a study of blood T cell repertoires in COVID-19. Per the germline V gene, CDR1 is LGHDT and CDR2 is YNNKEL (reference sequence). V lost 3 bases to trimming and J lost 2 bases, with 14 bases between them. This CDR3 has 15 residues. Repertoires were generated with immunoSEQ multiplex PCR, while TCRdb's copy carries only in-frame clones and drops some. This sample has around 270,000 clones, with 65% to 90% found just once. The rearrangement links TRBV3-1 (or the pseudogene TRBV3-2) to TRBJ2-7, with a tentative D call TRBD2 (6 bases). The receptor's source is a man aged 25-45 years with active or convalescent COVID-19. The sequencing input was peripheral blood. CDR3 region: CASSQYAGTTYEQYF. The DNA for the CDR3 is TGTGCCAGCAGCCAGTATGCGGGGACCACCTACGAGCAGTACTTC.